What follows is one T cell receptor (beta chain) and its context. What it binds is unknown. The data were obtained in a study of long-term antiretroviral therapy in people with HIV. The germline V and J ends were trimmed by 4 bases and 3 bases, with 12 bases remaining between them. In germline, CDR1 is SNHLY, CDR2 FYNNEI. The CDR3 contains 15 residues. At least one PBMC sample before ART and at least two after were required. Notes on the study in general: Participants lacked recorded data on ART adherence, viral resistance or therapy changes.

immunoSEQ v3.0 was run at survey level. TCRdb's table, derived via immunoSEQ multiplex PCR, lists solely in-frame clones and lacks some. The table shows 20,000 to 30,000 clones, with around 80% occurring only once. This receptor was obtained from a woman between 35 and 50 years old with HIV. The rearrangement uses TRBV2 and TRBJ2-2, with a possible D match to TRBD1 (5 bases). Material: unsorted PBMCs, obtained 1.2 years after starting antiretroviral therapy. CDR3: CASSGGAVDTGELFF. Here the CDR3 DNA reads TGTGCCAGCAGTGGGGGCGCGGTTGACACCGGGGAGCTGTTTTTT.